This entry concerns a single TCR beta chain. Its antigen remains unknown. Caucasian individuals from Russia who were healthy and aged about 6 to 100 acted as donors. The germline V gene encodes CDR1 SGHTA and CDR2 FQGNSA. This CDR3 comprises 16 residues. V dropped 3 bases and J dropped 1; count of bases not matched to a gene: 7. Then a second PCR, running roughly 7 to 11 cycles, was carried out with a sample-barcoded 5' primer and a J-beta primer mix. All samples gave at least 2.5 million CDR3-containing paired-end reads. TCRdb redid the calling of the 5' RACE reads with MiXCR, one entry per CDR3 protein. The sample holds roughly 2 million distinct CDR3 sequences, about 50% seen once. The sample comes from a study of blood T cells in healthy people across ages. Study results and caveats: Long-lived donors carried more naive CD4+ cells and greater diversity than aged donors.

This clonotype was sampled from a woman aged 40 to 55 in good health. The sample consisted of blood. V is TRBV7-2 and J is TRBJ2-5, with TRBD2 identical over 8 bases. As DNA, the CDR3 is TGTGCCAGCAGCTTGGTCAGCGGGGGTCCCCAAGAGACCCAGTACTTC. It is translated as CASSLVSGGPQETQYF.